Listed below are T cell receptor beta chains from one sample, sequenced in a study of T cells after posttransplantation cyclophosphamide. Sequenced by immunoSEQ multiplex PCR; TCRdb stores in-frame clones only, minus some. The sample contains roughly 40,000 clones, none occurring once; 4% to 5% lies in the top ten. The sample was PBMCs. The receptor set was obtained from a woman aged 45-65 years in good health and a related stem cell transplant donor. The CDR3 runs from the conserved cysteine through the conserved F or W. A D gene is named only where the DNA matches it firmly. Size is stated for part of the rows, as once, few or many counts, or as a class when the clone is expanded.

V,size,D,J,length,CDR3,DNA
TRBV4-1,many,-,TRBJ1-3,20,CASSQDFPGRPTSSGNTIYF,TGCGCCAGCAGCCAAGATTTTCCGGGGAGACCTACGAGCTCTGGAAACACCATATATTTT
TRBV2,many,-,TRBJ1-1,14,CASSDIQLNTEAFF,TGTGCCAGCAGTGATATACAGCTGAACACTGAAGCTTTCTTT
TRBV30,many,-,TRBJ1-4,16,CAARQGAGETNEKLFF,TGTGCCGCCCGGCAGGGTGCGGGGGAGACTAATGAAAAACTGTTTTTT
TRBV4-1,many,-,TRBJ2-7,15,CASSQHDTEPYEQYF,TGCGCCAGCAGCCAACACGACACGGAACCCTACGAGCAGTACTTC
TRBV6-5,few,TRBD1,TRBJ1-1,15,CASREIQGVNTEAFF,TGTGCCAGCAGGGAGATACAGGGGGTGAACACTGAAGCTTTCTTT
TRBV19,many,-,TRBJ1-1,13,CASTLDSNTEAFF,TGTGCCAGTACCCTAGACAGCAACACTGAAGCTTTCTTT
TRBV21-1,many,-,TRBJ1-1,17,CASSAVRGGEMNTEAFF,TGTGCCAGCAGCGCGGTTCGGGGGGGAGAGATGAACACTGAAGCTTTCTTT
TRBV11-2,-,TRBD1,TRBJ2-7,15,CASSSGTGYPYEQYF,TGTGCCAGCAGCTCCGGGACAGGGTATCCCTACGAGCAGTACTTC
TRBV5-4,many,TRBD1,TRBJ2-2,16,CASSLWWGQGTGELFF,TGTGCCAGCAGCTTGTGGTGGGGACAGGGGACCGGGGAGCTGTTTTTT
TRBV6-1,many,-,TRBJ1-5,16,CASSVGTTGLNQPQHF,TGTGCCAGCAGTGTAGGGACAACCGGCCTAAATCAGCCCCAGCATTTT
TRBV5-6,few,-,TRBJ2-7,13,CASSSLSSYEQYF,TGTGCCAGCAGCTCCCTTAGCTCCTACGAGCAGTACTTC
TRBV7-8,few,TRBD1,TRBJ2-3,17,CASSSMPGTGLTDTQYF,TGTGCCAGCAGCTCTATGCCCGGGACAGGGCTCACAGATACGCAGTATTTT
TRBV19,many,TRBD1,TRBJ1-6,15,CASSGGQGYNSPLHF,TGTGCCAGTAGTGGGGGACAGGGATATAATTCACCCCTCCACTTT
TRBV6-4,many,TRBD1,TRBJ1-2,15,CASSPDRGMVYGYTF,TGTGCCAGCAGTCCGGACAGGGGGATGGTCTATGGCTACACCTTC
TRBV28,many,-,TRBJ1-4,15,CASFTAGGHYEKLFF,TGTGCCAGCTTTACTGCCGGGGGGCATTATGAAAAACTGTTTTTT
TRBV7-2,many,-,TRBJ2-3,15,CASTLTGTLTDTQYF,TGTGCCAGCACCTTAACAGGGACCCTCACAGATACGCAGTATTTT
TRBV28,many,TRBD1,TRBJ2-1,13,CASSSSTHRGHFF,TGTGCCAGCAGTTCCAGCACCCACAGGGGACACTTCTTC
TRBV6-5,-,-,TRBJ1-3,16,CASSYSPLGSGNTIYF,TGTGCCAGCAGTTACAGTCCGCTCGGTTCCGGAAACACCATATATTTT
TRBV7-7,many,TRBD1,TRBJ2-3,15,CASSLGTAPTDTQYF,TGTGCCAGCAGCCTCGGGACAGCGCCCACAGATACGCAGTATTTT
TRBV9,many,-,TRBJ2-5,15,CASSVGAGWAETQYF,TGTGCCAGCAGCGTAGGGGCAGGGTGGGCAGAGACCCAGTACTTC
TRBV4-1,many,TRBD1,TRBJ1-1,14,CASSQNTGQGHAFF,TGCGCCAGCAGCCAGAATACCGGACAGGGACATGCTTTCTTT
TRBV28,many,-,TRBJ2-7,14,CASYRGIPSYEQYF,TGTGCCAGCTATAGGGGTATCCCGTCCTACGAGCAGTACTTC
TRBV6-5,many,TRBD1,TRBJ2-2,16,CASRYEQGPVTGELFF,TGTGCCAGCAGATACGAACAGGGGCCAGTCACCGGGGAGCTGTTTTTT
TRBV30,many,-,TRBJ1-1,13,CAWSVLENTEAFF,TGTGCCTGGAGTGTACTTGAGAACACTGAAGCTTTCTTT
TRBV28,many,TRBD1,TRBJ1-5,15,CASKWGQGGNQPQHF,TGTGCCAGCAAATGGGGACAGGGAGGCAATCAGCCCCAGCATTTT
TRBV28,many,-,TRBJ2-2,16,CASSPAGRRGIGELFF,TGTGCCAGCAGTCCGGCCGGGCGCCGGGGAATCGGGGAGCTGTTTTTT
TRBV4-3,-,-,TRBJ2-7,14,CASSQGPGVYEQYF,TGCGCCAGCAGCCAAGGCCCAGGGGTCTACGAGCAGTACTTC
TRBV10-1,many,TRBD1,TRBJ1-1,13,CASSATGVTEAFF,TGCGCCAGCAGTGCGACAGGGGTAACTGAAGCTTTCTTT
TRBV9,many,TRBD1,TRBJ1-2,14,CASSEGQGNYGYTF,TGTGCCAGCAGCGAGGGACAGGGGAACTATGGCTACACCTTC
TRBV6-5,many,TRBD2,TRBJ2-1,13,CASSYSAGVAQFF,TGTGCCAGCAGTTACTCGGCGGGGGTCGCGCAGTTCTTC
TRBV7-2,many,TRBD1,TRBJ1-1,14,CASSVSQGRAEAFF,TGTGCCAGCAGCGTCTCACAGGGGCGGGCTGAAGCTTTCTTT
TRBV5-4,many,-,TRBJ1-6,15,CASSLGRGNNSPLHF,TGTGCCAGCAGCTTGGGGCGGGGTAATAATTCACCCCTCCACTTT